The source of this TCR beta chain is a study of beta chain features in type 1 diabetes listed by TCRdb under 2018. Background for the entire study: Patients and healthy donors did not differ in mean age, gender distribution, total cell number or subset yield. Whereas all 30 or so donors provided naive and central memory subsets, regulatory and stem cell-like memory subsets were isolated from just 8 patients and about 8 healthy donors. Across all samples, some 110,000,000 sorted cells were examined, and cell number per subset correlated strongly with RNA yield. In the study, recently diagnosed type 1 diabetes patients and matched healthy donors were compared on the TCRB repertoires of their sorted circulating CD4+ T cell subsets.

From each donor, a single peripheral blood sample of about 100 mL on average was drawn into heparinised tubes. A BD FACSAria II was used to sort naive, central memory, regulatory and stem cell-like memory CD4+ T cells with a panel that included CD45RO, CCR7, CD25, CD127, CD95 and CD27. Every sorted population had a purity above 95%. Right away, PBMCs were isolated by Lymphoprep density gradient centrifugation and were stained directly, with no culture step. To minimize batch effects, samples were stained and sorted in pairs, one healthy donor with one patient per experiment. All of the isolated RNA was reverse transcribed with the High Capacity cDNA Reverse Transcription Kit, so expressed TCRB transcripts were sequenced. Deep immunoSEQ sequencing was applied to naive, central memory and regulatory T cell samples, giving an average of roughly 3.5 million total reads per sample. Sorted cells were lysed in RLT buffer and RNA was extracted with DNase-treated RNeasy Micro or Mini kits, depending on cell number. To prevent cross-contamination, every cell subset was processed on its own, while patient and healthy donor samples were processed together. The immunoSEQ multiplex PCR was used to amplify TCRB sequences from cDNA, yielding 87-bp fragments that span the CDR3 region. Sequencing of the amplicons was done on the Illumina HiSeq platform. The authors' analysis ran thus. PCR bias was corrected computationally using synthetic template baselines, and reads within Hamming distance 2 were collapsed, with unmergeable singletons discarded. By aligning reads against IMGT, V, D and J genes, CDR3 length, and insertions or deletions at six rearrangement sites were assigned. Clonotype counts were normalized to sorted cell number within each subset before computing true diversity and Gini coefficients with the tcR R package. The overlap coefficient, calculated on TCRB nucleotide sequences, was used to quantify repertoire sharing. Out-of-frame TCRB sequences from naive cells were analyzed to stand in for the pre-selection repertoire. TCRdb took over this immuneACCESS table, retaining in-frame rearrangements with V and J assigned. Such tables are incomplete; in checked studies, under half of the missing clones stem from an unresolved V gene, and the remainder is unexplained. V, J and clone size reflect that table, while D and trimming were determined from the DNA. The sample table contains about 350,000 clones; only one count was recorded for 20% of them. The ten largest clones capture 0.044% of the sample.

Overall results and qualifications from the work: Because cDNA was sequenced instead of genomic DNA, highly expressing activated cells could be over-represented, though the groups showed no difference in activation or CD3 levels. PCR may preferentially amplify shorter templates, but because patient and control samples were amplified and corrected together, any resulting skew would affect both groups equally. Type 1 diabetes patients showed a moderate but significant shortening of TCRB CDR3 length in all four CD4+ subsets. At VDJ recombination sites, type 1 diabetes patients had fewer insertions and more deleted nucleotides, which implies abnormalities in thymic rearrangement. Naive, central memory and regulatory TCRB repertoires appeared to be more similar among patients than among healthy donors. Only small numbers of individuals were included in the HLA sub-analyses, which left unresolved whether HLA type had any influence on TCRB rearrangement.

CDR1 and CDR2 are drawn from the germline V gene (reference sequence): SEHNR, FQNEAQ. At the junction V is shortened by 5 bases and J by 7 bases; bases outside the gene matches: 9. The CDR3 spans 15 residues, from the cysteine through the phenylalanine. The retained sequence is limited to the CDR3, 45 bases, with the frame set at the first base. Concerning this clone itself: Its binding antigen is unknown. No base quality values were provided; no much bigger clone lies one nucleotide off.

Sequencing input: naive CD4+ T cells from blood. What the cell subset or site label conveys for this sample: true naive CD4+ T cells. This receptor chain uses TRBV7-9 and TRBJ2-2; TRBD1 fits 8 bases in the junction. The clonotype was recovered from a woman aged 18 to 35 in good health. CDR3 sequence: CASSQGAHWYGELFF. The nucleotide sequence is TGTGCCAGCAGCCAGGGGGCCCATTGGTACGGGGAGCTGTTTTTT.